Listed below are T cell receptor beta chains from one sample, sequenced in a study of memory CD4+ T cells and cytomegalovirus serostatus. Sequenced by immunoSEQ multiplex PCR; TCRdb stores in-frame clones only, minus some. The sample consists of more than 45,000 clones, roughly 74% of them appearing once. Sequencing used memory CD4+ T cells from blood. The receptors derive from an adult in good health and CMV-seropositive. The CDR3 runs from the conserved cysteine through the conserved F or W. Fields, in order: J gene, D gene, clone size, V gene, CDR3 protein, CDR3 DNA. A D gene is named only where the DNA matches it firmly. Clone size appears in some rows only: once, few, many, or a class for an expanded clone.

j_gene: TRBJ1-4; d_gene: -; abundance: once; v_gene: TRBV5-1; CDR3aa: CASSLDRSTNEKLFF; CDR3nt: TGCGCCAGCAGCTTGGACAGATCAACTAATGAAAAACTGTTTTTT
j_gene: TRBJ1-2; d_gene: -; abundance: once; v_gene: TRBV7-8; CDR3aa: CASSLTREAYGYTF; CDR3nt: TGTGCCAGCAGCTTAACGCGGGAGGCCTATGGCTACACCTTC
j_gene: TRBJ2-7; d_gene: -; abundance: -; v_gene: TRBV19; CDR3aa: CASSLHPQGSYEQYF; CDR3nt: TGTGCCAGTAGTCTGCACCCCCAGGGCTCCTACGAGCAGTACTTC
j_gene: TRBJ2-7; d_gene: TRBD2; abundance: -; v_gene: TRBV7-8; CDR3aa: CASSWGAGGSYEQYF; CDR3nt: TGTGCCAGCAGCTGGGGAGCGGGAGGGTCCTACGAGCAGTACTTC
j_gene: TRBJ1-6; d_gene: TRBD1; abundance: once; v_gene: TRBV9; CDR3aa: CASSGAGGVVGSPLHF; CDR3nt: TGTGCCAGCAGCGGGGCAGGGGGCGTCGTGGGTTCACCCCTCCACTTT
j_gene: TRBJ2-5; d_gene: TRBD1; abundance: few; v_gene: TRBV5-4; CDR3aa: CASSWDREETQYF; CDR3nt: TGTGCCAGCAGCTGGGACAGGGAAGAGACCCAGTACTTC
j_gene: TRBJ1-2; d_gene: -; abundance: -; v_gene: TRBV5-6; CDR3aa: CASSLDRDYYGYTF; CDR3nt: TGTGCCAGCAGCTTGGACCGGGACTACTATGGCTACACCTTC
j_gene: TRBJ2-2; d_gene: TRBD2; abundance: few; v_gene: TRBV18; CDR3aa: CASSPVGLANTGELFF; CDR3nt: TGTGCCAGCTCACCAGTAGGACTAGCGAACACCGGGGAGCTGTTTTTT
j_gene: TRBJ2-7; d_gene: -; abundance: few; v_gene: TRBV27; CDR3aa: CASSLWGISPYEQYF; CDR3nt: TGTGCCAGCAGTTTATGGGGTATTAGCCCCTACGAGCAGTACTTC
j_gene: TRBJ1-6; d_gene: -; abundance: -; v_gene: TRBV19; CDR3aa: CASSPEGGRGINSPLHF; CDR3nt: TGTGCCAGTAGTCCCGAGGGAGGCAGGGGAATTAATTCACCCCTCCACTTT
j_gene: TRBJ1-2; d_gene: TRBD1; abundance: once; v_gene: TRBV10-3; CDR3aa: CAISVSGQGYGYTF; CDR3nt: TGTGCCATCAGTGTATCGGGACAGGGCTATGGCTACACCTTC
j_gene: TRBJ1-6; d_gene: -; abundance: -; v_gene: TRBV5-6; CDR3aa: CASSLVQGPSPLHF; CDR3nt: TGTGCCAGCAGCTTGGTTCAGGGACCGTCACCCCTCCACTTT
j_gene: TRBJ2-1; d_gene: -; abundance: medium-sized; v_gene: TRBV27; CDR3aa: CASSFPRRGSSYNEQFF; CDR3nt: TGTGCCAGCAGTTTCCCCCGAAGGGGTAGCTCCTACAATGAGCAGTTCTTC
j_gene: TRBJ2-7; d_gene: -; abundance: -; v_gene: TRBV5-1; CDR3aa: CASSLDMVRGYEQYF; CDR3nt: TGCGCCAGCAGCTTGGATATGGTCAGGGGCTACGAGCAGTACTTC
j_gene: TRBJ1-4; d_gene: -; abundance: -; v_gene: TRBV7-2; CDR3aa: CASSFLQGEKLFF; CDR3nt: TGTGCCAGCAGCTTCCTACAGGGAGAAAAACTGTTTTTT
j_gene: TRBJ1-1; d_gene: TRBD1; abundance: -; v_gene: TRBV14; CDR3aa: CASSQAAGGEAFF; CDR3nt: TGTGCCAGCAGCCAAGCGGCAGGGGGCGAAGCTTTCTTT
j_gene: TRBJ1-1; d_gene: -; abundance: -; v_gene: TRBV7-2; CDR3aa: CASSLNFGGFDTEAFF; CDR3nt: TGTGCCAGCAGCTTAAATTTTGGAGGGTTCGACACTGAGGCTTTCTTT
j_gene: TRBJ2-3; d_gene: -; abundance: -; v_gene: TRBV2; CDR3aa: CASKQQPGTDTQYF; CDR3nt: TGTGCCAGCAAGCAGCAGCCGGGCACAGATACGCAGTATTTT
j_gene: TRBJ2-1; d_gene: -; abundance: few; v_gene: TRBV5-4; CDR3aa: CASSAPPAGGYNEQFF; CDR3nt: TGTGCCAGCAGCGCCCCCCCAGCGGGTGGTTACAATGAGCAGTTCTTC
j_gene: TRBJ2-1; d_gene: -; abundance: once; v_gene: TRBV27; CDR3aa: CASSRRGVQVRSSNEQFF; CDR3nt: TGTGCCAGCAGTCGCCGGGGCGTACAGGTCCGGTCTAGCAATGAGCAGTTCTTC
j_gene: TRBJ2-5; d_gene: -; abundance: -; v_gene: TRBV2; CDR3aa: CASNRGTAATETQYF; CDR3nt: TGTGCCAGCAACCGAGGGACGGCCGCGACGGAGACCCAGTACTTC
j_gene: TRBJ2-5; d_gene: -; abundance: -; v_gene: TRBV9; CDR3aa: CASSVRGVAYQETQYF; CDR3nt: TGTGCCAGCAGCGTTAGAGGTGTAGCGTACCAAGAGACCCAGTACTTC